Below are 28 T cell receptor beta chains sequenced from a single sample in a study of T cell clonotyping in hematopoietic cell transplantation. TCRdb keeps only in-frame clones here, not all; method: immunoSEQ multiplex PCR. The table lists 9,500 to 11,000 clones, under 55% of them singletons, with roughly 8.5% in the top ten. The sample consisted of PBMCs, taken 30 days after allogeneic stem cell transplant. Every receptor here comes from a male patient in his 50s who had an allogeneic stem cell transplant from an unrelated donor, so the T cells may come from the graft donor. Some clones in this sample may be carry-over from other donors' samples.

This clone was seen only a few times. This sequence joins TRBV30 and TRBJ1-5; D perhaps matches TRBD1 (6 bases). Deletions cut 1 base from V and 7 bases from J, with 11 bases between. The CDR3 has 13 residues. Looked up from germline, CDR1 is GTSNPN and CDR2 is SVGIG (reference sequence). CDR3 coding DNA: TGTGCCTGGAGTGAGACCGGGGGCCAGCCCCAGCATTTT. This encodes CAWSETGGQPQHF.

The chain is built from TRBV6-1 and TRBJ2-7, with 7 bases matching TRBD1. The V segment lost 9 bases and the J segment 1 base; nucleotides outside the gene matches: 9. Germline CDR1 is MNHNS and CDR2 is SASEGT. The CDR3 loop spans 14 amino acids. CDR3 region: CASRRGPASYEQYF. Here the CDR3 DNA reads TGTGCCAGTCGAAGGGGGCCGGCTTCCTACGAGCAGTACTTC.

CDR3 loop: CASESRGGEAFF. CDR3 nucleotides: TGTGCCAGCGAAAGCCGCGGGGGGGAAGCTTTCTTT. The rearrangement joins TRBV5-6 to TRBJ1-1; a possible D gene is TRBD1 (5 bases). Germline assignment: CDR1 SGHDT and CDR2 YYEEEE. There are 12 residues in the CDR3. Trimming removed 7 bases at V and 8 bases at J, with 15 bases between.

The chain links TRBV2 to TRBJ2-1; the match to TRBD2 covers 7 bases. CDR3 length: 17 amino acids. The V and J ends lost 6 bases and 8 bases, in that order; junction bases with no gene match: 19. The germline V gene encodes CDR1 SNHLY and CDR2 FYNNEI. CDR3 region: CASSGLAGDLSWDEQFF. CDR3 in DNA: TGTGCCAGCAGCGGGTTGGCGGGAGATCTCTCGTGGGATGAGCAGTTCTTC.

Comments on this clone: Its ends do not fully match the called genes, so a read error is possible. The CDR3 here is CASRILENPEAFF. For the CDR3, the DNA is TGTGCCAGCAGGATTTTAGAGAACCCTGAAGCTTTCTTT. The J gene is TRBJ1-1, the V gene TRBV25-1; D is uncertain. Per germline, CDR1 MGHDK and CDR2 SYGVNS. The CDR3 covers 13 residues.

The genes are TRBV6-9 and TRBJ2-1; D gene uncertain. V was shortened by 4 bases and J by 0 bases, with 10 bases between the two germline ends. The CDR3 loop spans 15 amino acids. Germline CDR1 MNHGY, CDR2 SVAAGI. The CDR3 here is CASSCRGRSYNEQFF. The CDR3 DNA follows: TGTGCCAGCAGTTGTAGAGGTCGCTCCTACAATGAGCAGTTCTTC.

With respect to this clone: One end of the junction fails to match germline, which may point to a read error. For the CDR3, the DNA is TGTGCCAGCAGTTACTCTGCAAACACCATATATTTT. Encoded protein: CASSYSANTIYF. The J gene is TRBJ1-3, the V gene TRBV6-6; D gene unclear. CDR1 and CDR2 from the germline V gene are MNHNY and SVGAGI (reference sequence). This CDR3 has 12 residues.

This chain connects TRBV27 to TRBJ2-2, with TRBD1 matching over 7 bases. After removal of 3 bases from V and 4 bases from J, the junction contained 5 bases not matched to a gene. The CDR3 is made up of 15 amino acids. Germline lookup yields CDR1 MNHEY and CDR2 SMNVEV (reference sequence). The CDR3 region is CASSLGRGSTGELFF. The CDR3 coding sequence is TGTGCCAGCAGTTTGGGCAGGGGGAGCACCGGGGAGCTGTTTTTT.

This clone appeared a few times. The CDR3 spells CASREQGKDEQYF. CDR3 DNA sequence: TGTGCCAGCAGGGAACAGGGTAAGGACGAGCAGTACTTC. This chain links TRBV6-6 with TRBJ2-7, with a possible D match to TRBD1 (6 bases). This CDR3 comprises 13 residues. Trimming shortened V by 6 bases and J by 5 bases, and 14 bases separated the two germline ends. Germline V gives CDR1 MNHNY, CDR2 SVGAGI (reference sequence).

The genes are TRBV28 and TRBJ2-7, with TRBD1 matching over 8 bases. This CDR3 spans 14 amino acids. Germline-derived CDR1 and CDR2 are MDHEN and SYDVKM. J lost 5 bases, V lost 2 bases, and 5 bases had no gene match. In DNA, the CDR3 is TGTGCCAGCAGTTTAAACAGGGGGTCGGACGAGCAGTACTTC. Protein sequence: CASSLNRGSDEQYF.

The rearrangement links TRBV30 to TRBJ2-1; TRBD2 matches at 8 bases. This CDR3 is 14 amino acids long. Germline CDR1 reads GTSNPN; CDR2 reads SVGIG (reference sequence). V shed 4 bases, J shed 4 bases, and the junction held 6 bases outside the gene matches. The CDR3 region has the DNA TGTGCCTGGAACAGCGGGGGAGAATACAATGAGCAGTTCTTC. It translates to CAWNSGGEYNEQFF.

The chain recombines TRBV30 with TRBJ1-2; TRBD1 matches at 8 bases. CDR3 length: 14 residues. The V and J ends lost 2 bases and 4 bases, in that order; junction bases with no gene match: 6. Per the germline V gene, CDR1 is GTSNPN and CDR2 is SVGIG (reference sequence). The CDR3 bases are TGTGCCTGGAGTTCCGGACAGGGACTCTATGGCTACACCTTC. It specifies CAWSSGQGLYGYTF. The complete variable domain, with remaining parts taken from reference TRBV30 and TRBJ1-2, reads SQTIHQWPATLVQPVGSPLSLECTVEGTSNPNLYWYRQAAGRGLQLLFYSVGIGQISSEVPQNLSASRPQDRQFILSSKKLLLSDSGFYLCAWSSGQGLYGYTFGSGTRLTVV.

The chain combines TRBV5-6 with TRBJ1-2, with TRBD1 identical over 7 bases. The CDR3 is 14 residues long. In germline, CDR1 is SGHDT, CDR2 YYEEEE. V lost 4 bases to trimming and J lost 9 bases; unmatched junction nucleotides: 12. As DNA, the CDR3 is TGTGCCAGCAGCCACCGGGACAGCTTAGTTAGCTACACCTTC. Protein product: CASSHRDSLVSYTF.

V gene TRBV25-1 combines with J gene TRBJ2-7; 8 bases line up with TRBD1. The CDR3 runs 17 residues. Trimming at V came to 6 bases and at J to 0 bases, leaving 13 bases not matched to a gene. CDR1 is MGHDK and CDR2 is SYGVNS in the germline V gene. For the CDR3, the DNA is TGTGCCAGCAGCGAAGCAACCGGACAGGGAGGCTCCTACGAGCAGTACTTC. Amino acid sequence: CASSEATGQGGSYEQYF.

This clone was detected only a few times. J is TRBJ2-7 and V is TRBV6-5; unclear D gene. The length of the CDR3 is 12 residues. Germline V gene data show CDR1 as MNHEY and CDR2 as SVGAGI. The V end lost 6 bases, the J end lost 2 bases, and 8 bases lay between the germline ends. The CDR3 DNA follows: TGTGCCAGCAGGACCCTAACCTACGAGCAGTACTTC. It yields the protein CASRTLTYEQYF.

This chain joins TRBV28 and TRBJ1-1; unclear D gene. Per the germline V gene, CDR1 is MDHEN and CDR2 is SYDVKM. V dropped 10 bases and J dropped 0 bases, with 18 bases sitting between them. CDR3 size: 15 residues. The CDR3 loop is CATNSGFLVNTEAFF. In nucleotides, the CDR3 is TGTGCCACCAATTCGGGTTTTTTGGTGAACACTGAAGCTTTCTTT.

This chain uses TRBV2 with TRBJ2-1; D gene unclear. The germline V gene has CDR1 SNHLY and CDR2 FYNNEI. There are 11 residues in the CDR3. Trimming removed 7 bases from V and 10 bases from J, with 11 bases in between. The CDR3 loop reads CASNLSEEQFF. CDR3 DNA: TGTGCCAGCAATCTCTCAGAGGAGCAGTTCTTC.

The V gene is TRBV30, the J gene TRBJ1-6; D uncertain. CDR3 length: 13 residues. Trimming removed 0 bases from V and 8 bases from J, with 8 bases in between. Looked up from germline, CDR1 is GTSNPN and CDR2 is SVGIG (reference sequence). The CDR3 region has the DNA TGTGCCTGGAGTGTACTACACTATTCACCCCTCCACTTT. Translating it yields CAWSVLHYSPLHF.

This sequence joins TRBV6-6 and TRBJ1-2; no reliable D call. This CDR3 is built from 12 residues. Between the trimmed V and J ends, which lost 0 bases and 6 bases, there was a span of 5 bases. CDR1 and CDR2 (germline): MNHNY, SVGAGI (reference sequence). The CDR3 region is CASSYSGDGYTF. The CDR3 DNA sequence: TGTGCCAGCAGTTACTCCGGTGATGGCTACACCTTC.

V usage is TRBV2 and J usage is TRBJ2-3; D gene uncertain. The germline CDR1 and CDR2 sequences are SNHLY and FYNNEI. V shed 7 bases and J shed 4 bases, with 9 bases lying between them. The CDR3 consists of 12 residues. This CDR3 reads CASKPISDTQYF. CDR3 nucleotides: TGTGCCAGCAAACCCATTTCAGATACGCAGTATTTT.

The CDR3 reads CASSEVRQPQHF. The CDR3 DNA sequence: TGTGCCAGCAGTGAAGTTCGGCAGCCCCAGCATTTT. This chain joins TRBV6-1 and TRBJ1-5, with unresolved D. The length of the CDR3 is 12 residues. V lost 1 base to trimming and J lost 7 bases, with 5 bases between them. Germline V CDR1 and CDR2: MNHNS, SASEGT.

This CDR3 is CASSFYYGGDTEAFF. The CDR3 bases are TGCGCCAGCAGCTTTTACTACGGGGGAGACACTGAAGCTTTCTTT. The genes are TRBV5-1 and TRBJ1-1; possible D gene TRBD1, 5 bases. V was pared by 2 bases and J by 3 bases, with 14 bases between. The CDR3 has 15 residues. Germline CDR1 and CDR2: SGHRS and YFSETQ.

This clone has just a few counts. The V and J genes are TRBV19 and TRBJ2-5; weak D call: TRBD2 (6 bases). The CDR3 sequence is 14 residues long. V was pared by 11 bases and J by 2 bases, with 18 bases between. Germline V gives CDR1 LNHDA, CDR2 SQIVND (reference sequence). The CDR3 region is CAGPKFRGQETQYF. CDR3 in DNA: TGTGCCGGGCCCAAGTTCCGGGGGCAAGAGACCCAGTACTTC.

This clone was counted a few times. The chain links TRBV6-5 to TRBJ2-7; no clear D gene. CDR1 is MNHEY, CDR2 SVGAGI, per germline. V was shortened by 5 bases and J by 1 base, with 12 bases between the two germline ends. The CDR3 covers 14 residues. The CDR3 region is CASSRMFSSYEQYF. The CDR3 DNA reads TGTGCCAGCAGTCGGATGTTCTCTTCCTACGAGCAGTACTTC.

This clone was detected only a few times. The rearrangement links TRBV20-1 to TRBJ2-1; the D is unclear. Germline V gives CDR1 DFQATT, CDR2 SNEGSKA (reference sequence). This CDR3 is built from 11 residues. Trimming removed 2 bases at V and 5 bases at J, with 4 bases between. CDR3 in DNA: TGCAGTGCTAGATCGGACAATGAGCAGTTCTTC. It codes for CSARSDNEQFF.

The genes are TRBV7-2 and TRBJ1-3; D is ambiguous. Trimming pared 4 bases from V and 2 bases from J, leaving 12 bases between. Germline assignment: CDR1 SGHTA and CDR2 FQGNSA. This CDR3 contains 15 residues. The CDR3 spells CASSYSSLAGNTIYF. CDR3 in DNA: TGTGCCAGCAGCTACAGTTCACTGGCTGGAAACACCATATATTTT.

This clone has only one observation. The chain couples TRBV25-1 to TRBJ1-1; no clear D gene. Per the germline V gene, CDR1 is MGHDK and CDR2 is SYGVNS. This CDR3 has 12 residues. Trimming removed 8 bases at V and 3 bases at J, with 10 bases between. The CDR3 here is CASVGVYTEAFF. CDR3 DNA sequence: TGTGCCAGCGTCGGAGTTTACACTGAAGCTTTCTTT.

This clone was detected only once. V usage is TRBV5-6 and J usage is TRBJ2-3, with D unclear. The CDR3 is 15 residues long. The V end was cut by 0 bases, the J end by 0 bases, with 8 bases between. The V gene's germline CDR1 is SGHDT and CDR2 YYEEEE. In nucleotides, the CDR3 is TGTGCCAGCAGCTTGGCCGCCACTAGCACAGATACGCAGTATTTT. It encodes CASSLAATSTDTQYF.